Below, 6 T cell receptor beta chains from the same sample are listed, as sequenced in a study of Graves' ophthalmopathy and Graves' hyperthyroidism. For repertoire sequencing, the TCR beta CDR3 regions were amplified from RNA transcripts. HTBI primers were employed in first-round RT-PCR, then a second-round multiplex PCR followed. TCRdb redid the calling of the multiplex PCR reads with MiXCR, one entry per CDR3 protein. The sample includes approximately 160,000 distinct CDR3 sequences, about two fifths of them seen just once. Sequences were obtained from peripheral blood. The receptors come from a man under 40 with Graves' ophthalmopathy.

The V and J genes are TRBV12-3 or TRBV12-4 and TRBJ1-5; weak D call: TRBD1 (5 bases). This CDR3 is 14 amino acids long. Trimming left V 3 bases short and J 6 bases short, with 12 bases between. The CDR3 here is CASSLTGGLQPQHF. The CDR3 nucleotides are TGTGCCAGCAGTTTGACGGGGGGTCTTCAGCCCCAGCATTTT.

To note about this clonotype: The junction departs from germline at one end; a sequencing error may be responsible. This sequence joins TRBV20-1 and TRBJ2-5; 8 bases align to TRBD2. Germline CDR1 is DFQATT and CDR2 is SNEGSKA (reference sequence). This CDR3 region has 13 residues. The DNA of the CDR3 is TGCAGTGCCGTTTCAATTGCGGGAGGCCTCTGGGACTTC. Amino acids: CSAVSIAGGLWDF.

On this clonotype: Compared with germline, one end of the junction differs, possibly owing to a read error. The chain joins TRBV6-1 to TRBJ1-1; the D gene is possibly TRBD1 (5 bases). From germline, CDR1 is MNHNS and CDR2 SASEGT. The CDR3 is 13 amino acids. The CDR3, as DNA: TGCGCCAGCAGCCTTAGGGGTCCCACTGAAGCTTTCTTT. It translates to CASSLRGPTEAFF.

The chain uses TRBV28 and TRBJ1-1; TRBD1 might be the D (6 bases). The V gene's germline CDR1 is MDHEN and CDR2 SYDVKM. The ends were cut back, 6 bases at V and 6 bases at J, with 14 bases in the middle. The CDR3 extends over 13 amino acids. The CDR3 region has the DNA TGTGCCAGCAGATACAGGGTGGGAGCTGAAGCTTTCTTT. Protein product: CASRYRVGAEAFF. Looking up the rest from reference TRBV28 and TRBJ1-1 gives the full variable domain: DVKVTQSSRYLVKRTGEKVFLECVQDMDHENMFWYRQDPGLGLRLIYFSYDVKMKEKGDIPEGYSVSREKKERFSLILESASTNQTSMYLCASRYRVGAEAFFGQGTRLTVV.

The gene calls are TRBV7-2 and TRBJ1-5, with 9 positions matching TRBD1. Germline loops: CDR1 SGHTA, CDR2 FQGNSA. V was pared by 5 bases and J by 11 bases, with 7 bases of the junction left unmatched. The CDR3 loop spans 13 amino acids. The CDR3 DNA follows: TGTGCCAGCAGCCCCCGGGGACAGGGAACCCAGCATTTT. Amino acid sequence: CASSPRGQGTQHF. Variable domain in full (rest from reference TRBV7-2 and TRBJ1-5): GAGVSQSPSNKVTEKGKDVELRCDPISGHTALYWYRQSLGQGLEFLIYFQGNSAPDKSGLPSDRFSAERTGGSVSTLTIQRTQQEDSAVYLCASSPRGQGTQHFGDGTRLSIL.

This chain links TRBV12-3 or TRBV12-4 with TRBJ2-7, with a tentative D call TRBD2 (6 bases). Trimming pared 6 bases from V and 2 bases from J, leaving 17 bases between. This CDR3 has 15 residues. The CDR3 bases are TGTGCCAGCAGCCGCCCCGGGAGTGCGACCTACGAGCAGTACTTC. Encoded protein: CASSRPGSATYEQYF.